The clone carrying this T cell receptor (beta chain) appeared once. Its antigen is as yet unknown. This entry belongs to a study of shared clonotypes between healthy human individuals. Libraries were prepared by immunoSEQ multiplex PCR; TCRdb keeps only in-frame clonotypes and omits some of them. The sample includes roughly 700,000 clones, around 72% of them seen just once. Points from the study as a whole: Non-shared clonotypes showed lower generation probabilities than clonotypes common to all four donors. The expectation was that sequencing depth would affect clonotype sharing among donors.

The V gene's germline CDR1 is SGHVS and CDR2 FNYEAQ. The CDR3 length is 15 residues. V was pared by 5 bases and J by 8 bases, with 11 bases of the junction left unmatched. The clonotype was recovered from a woman aged 25 to 39 in good health. The V gene is TRBV7-6, the J gene TRBJ1-2; 10 bases match TRBD1. The sequencing input was memory CD4+ T cells sorted from blood. Subset reported: CD45RA-negative fraction. The CDR3 is CASSASNRDRGGYTF. DNA for the CDR3: TGTGCCAGCAGCGCGAGTAACCGGGACAGGGGCGGCTACACCTTC.